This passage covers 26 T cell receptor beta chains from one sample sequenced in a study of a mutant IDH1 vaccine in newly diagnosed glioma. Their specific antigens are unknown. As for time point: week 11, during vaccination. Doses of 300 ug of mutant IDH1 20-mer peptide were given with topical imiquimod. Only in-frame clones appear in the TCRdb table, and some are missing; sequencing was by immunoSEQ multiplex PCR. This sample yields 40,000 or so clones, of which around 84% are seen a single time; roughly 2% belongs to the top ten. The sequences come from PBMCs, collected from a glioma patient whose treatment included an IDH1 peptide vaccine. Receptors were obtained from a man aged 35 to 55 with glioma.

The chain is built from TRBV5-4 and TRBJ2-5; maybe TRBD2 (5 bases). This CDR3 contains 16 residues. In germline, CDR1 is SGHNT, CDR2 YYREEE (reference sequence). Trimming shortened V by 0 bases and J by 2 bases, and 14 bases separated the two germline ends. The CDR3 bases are TGTGCCAGCAGCTTGGCACCGGACTTGGGGCAAGAGACCCAGTACTTC. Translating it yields CASSLAPDLGQETQYF.

CDR3 in amino acids: CASSPVGNTGELFF. In nucleotides, the CDR3 is TGTGCCAGCTCACCGGTGGGAAACACCGGGGAGCTGTTTTTT. The rearrangement uses TRBV18 and TRBJ2-2; the D is unclear. Trimming took 3 bases from V and 2 from J, leaving 7 bases between them. CDR3 length: 14 amino acids. The germline CDR1 and CDR2 sequences are KGHSH and LQKENI.

Here the CDR3 DNA reads TGTGCCAGCAGTGAAGGGAAGTACGCCGGCGGTAGCGAGCAGTACTTC. Translation: CASSEGKYAGGSEQYF. The rearrangement links TRBV6-1 to TRBJ2-5; no reliable D call. The J call may be in error: the DNA end matches TRBJ2-7 better. In germline, CDR1 is MNHNS, CDR2 SASEGT. The CDR3 covers 16 residues.

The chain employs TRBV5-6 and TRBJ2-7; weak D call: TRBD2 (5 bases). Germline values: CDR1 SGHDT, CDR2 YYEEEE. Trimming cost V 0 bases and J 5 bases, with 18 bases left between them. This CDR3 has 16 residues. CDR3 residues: CASSLARRTVANEQYF. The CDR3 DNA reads TGTGCCAGCAGCTTGGCCCGGAGGACGGTCGCTAACGAGCAGTACTTC.

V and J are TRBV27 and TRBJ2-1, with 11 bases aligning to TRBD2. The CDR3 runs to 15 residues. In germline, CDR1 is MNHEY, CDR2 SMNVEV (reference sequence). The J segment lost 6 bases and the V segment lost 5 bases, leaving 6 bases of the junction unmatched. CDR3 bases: TGTGCCAGCAGTCCGGGGACTAGCGGCACCAATGAGCAGTTCTTC. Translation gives CASSPGTSGTNEQFF.

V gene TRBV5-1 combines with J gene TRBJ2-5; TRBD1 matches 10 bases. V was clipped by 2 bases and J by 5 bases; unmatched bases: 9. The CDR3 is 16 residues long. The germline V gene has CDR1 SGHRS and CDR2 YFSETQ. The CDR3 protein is CASSFGQGVQLETQYF. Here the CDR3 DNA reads TGCGCCAGCAGCTTCGGACAGGGGGTCCAATTGGAGACCCAGTACTTC.

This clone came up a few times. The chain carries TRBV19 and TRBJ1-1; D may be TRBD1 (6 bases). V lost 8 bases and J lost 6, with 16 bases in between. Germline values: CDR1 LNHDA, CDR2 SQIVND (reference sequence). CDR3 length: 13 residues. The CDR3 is CASGRTGSSEAFF. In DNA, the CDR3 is TGTGCCAGTGGCCGCACAGGGTCCTCTGAAGCTTTCTTT. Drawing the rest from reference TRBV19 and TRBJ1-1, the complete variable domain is DGGITQSPKYLFRKEGQNVTLSCEQNLNHDAMYWYRQDPGQGLRLIYYSQIVNDFQKGDIAEGYSVSREKKESFPLTVTSAQKNPTAFYLCASGRTGSSEAFFGQGTRLTVV.

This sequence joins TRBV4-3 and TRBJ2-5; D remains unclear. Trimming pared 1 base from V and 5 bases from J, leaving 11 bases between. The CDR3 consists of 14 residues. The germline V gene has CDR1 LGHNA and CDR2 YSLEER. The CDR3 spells CASSQGYTRETQYF. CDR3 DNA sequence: TGCGCCAGCAGCCAAGGTTATACCCGGGAGACCCAGTACTTC.

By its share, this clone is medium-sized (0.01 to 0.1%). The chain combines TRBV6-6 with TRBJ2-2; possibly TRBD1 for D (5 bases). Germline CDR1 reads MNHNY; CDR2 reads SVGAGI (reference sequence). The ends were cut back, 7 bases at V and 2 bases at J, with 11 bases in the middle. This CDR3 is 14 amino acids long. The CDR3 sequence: CASTLDRNTGELFF. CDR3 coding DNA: TGTGCCAGCACCCTAGACAGAAACACCGGGGAGCTGTTTTTT.

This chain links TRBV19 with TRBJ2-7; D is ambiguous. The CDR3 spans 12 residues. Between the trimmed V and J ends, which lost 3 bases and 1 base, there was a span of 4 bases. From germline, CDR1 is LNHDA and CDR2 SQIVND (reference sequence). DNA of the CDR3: TGTGCCAGTAGTATTGGTTCCTACGAGCAGTACTTC. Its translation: CASSIGSYEQYF. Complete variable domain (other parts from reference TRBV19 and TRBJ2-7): DGGITQSPKYLFRKEGQNVTLSCEQNLNHDAMYWYRQDPGQGLRLIYYSQIVNDFQKGDIAEGYSVSREKKESFPLTVTSAQKNPTAFYLCASSIGSYEQYFGPGTRLTVT.

CDR3 in DNA: TGCGCCAGCAGCCAACAATTACAGGGTGTGGGCGAAAAACTGTTTTTT. Translation gives CASSQQLQGVGEKLFF. V gene TRBV4-3 combines with J gene TRBJ1-4; TRBD1 is a possible D gene (6 bases). Per the germline V gene, CDR1 is LGHNA and CDR2 is YSLEER. V lost 2 bases and J 8 bases, leaving 18 bases between the germline ends. The CDR3 is made up of 16 amino acids.

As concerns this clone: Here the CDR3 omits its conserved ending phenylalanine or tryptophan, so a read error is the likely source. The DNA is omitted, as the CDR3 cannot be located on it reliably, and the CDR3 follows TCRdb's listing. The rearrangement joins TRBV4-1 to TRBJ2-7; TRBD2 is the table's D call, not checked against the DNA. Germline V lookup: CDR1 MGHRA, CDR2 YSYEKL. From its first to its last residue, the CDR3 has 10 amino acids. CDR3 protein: CASSQEAGEN.

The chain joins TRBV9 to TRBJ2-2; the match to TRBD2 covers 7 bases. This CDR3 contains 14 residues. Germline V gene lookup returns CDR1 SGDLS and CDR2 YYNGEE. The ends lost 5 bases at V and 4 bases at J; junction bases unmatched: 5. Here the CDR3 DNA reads TGTGCCAGCAGAGCCGGGACTACCACCGGGGAGCTGTTTTTT. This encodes CASRAGTTTGELFF. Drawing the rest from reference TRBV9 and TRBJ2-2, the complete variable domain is DSGVTQTPKHLITATGQRVTLRCSPRSGDLSVYWYQQSLDQGLQFLIQYYNGEERAKGNILERFSAQQFPDLHSELNLSSLELGDSALYFCASRAGTTTGELFFGEGSRLTVL.

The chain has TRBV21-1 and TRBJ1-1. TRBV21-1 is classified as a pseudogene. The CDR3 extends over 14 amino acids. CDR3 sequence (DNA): TGTGCCAGCAGCAAACTCGGGAGGAGAACTGAAGCTTTCTTT. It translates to CASSKLGRRTEAFF.

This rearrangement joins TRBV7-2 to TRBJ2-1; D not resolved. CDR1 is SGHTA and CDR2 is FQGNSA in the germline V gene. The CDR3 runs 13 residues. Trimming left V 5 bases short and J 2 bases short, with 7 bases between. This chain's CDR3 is CASSMVAYNEQFF. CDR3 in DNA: TGTGCCAGCAGCATGGTGGCCTACAATGAGCAGTTCTTC.

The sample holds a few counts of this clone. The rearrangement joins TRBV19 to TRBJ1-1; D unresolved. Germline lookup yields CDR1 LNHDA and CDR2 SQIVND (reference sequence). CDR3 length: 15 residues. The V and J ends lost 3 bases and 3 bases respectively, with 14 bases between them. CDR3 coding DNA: TGTGCCAGTAGTATTTCAAGAGGTGATGACACTGAAGCTTTCTTT. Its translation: CASSISRGDDTEAFF.

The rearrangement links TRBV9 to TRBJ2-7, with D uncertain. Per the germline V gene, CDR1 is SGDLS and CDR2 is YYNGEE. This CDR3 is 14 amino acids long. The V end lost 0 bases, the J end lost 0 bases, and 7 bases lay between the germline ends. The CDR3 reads CASSVGTYSYEQYF. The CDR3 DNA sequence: TGTGCCAGCAGCGTAGGGACCTACTCCTACGAGCAGTACTTC.

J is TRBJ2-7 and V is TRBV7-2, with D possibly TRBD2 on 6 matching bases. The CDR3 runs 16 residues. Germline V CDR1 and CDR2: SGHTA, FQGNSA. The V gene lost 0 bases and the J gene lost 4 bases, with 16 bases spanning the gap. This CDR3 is CASSLAYRGMGYEQYF. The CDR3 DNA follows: TGTGCCAGCAGCTTAGCCTACCGCGGGATGGGGTACGAGCAGTACTTC.

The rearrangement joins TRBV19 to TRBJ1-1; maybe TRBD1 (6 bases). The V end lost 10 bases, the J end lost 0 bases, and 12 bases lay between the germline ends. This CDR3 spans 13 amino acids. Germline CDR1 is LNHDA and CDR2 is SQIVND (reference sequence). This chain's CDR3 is CATSDRMNTEAFF. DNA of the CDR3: TGTGCCACGTCCGACAGGATGAACACTGAAGCTTTCTTT.

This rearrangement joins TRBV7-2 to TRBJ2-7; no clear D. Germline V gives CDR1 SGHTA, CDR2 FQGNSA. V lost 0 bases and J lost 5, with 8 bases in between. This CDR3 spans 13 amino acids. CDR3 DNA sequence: TGTGCCAGCAGCTTAGCGGTGGTACACGAGCAGTACTTC. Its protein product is CASSLAVVHEQYF.

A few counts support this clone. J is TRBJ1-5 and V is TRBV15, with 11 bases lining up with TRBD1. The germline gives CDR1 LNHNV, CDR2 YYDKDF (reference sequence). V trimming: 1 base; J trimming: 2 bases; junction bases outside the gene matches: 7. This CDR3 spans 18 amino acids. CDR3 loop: CATSRGGQGVFRNQPQHF. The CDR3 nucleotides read TGTGCCACCAGCAGAGGGGGACAGGGGGTATTTCGCAATCAGCCCCAGCATTTT.

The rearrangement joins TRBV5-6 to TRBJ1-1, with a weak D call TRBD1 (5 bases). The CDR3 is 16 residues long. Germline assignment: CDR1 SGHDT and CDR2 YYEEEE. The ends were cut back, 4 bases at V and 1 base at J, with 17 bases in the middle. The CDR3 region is CASSMDITRRNTEAFF. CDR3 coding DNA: TGTGCCAGCAGCATGGACATCACAAGGAGGAACACTGAAGCTTTCTTT.

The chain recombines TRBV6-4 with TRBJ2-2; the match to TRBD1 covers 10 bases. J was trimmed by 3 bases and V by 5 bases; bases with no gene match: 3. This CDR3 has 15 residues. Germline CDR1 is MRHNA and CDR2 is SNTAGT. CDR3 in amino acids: CASSPGQGYTGELFF. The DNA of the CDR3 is TGTGCCAGCAGTCCGGGACAGGGGTACACCGGGGAGCTGTTTTTT.

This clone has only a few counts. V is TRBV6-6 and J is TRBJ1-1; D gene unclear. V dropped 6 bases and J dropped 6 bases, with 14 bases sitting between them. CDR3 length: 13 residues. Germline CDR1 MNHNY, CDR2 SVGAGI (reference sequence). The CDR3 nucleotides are TGTGCCAGCAGGTTATCTCCAGGTTCTGAAGCTTTCTTT. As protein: CASRLSPGSEAFF.

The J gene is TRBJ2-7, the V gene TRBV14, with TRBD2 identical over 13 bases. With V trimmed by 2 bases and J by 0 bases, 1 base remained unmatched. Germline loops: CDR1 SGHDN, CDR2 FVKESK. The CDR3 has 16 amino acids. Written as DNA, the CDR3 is TGTGCCAGCAGCCAACGGACTAGCGGGAGCTCCTACGAGCAGTACTTC. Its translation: CASSQRTSGSSYEQYF. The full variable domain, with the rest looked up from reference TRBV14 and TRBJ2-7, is EAGVTQFPSHSVIEKGQTVTLRCDPISGHDNLYWYRRVMGKEIKFLLHFVKESKQDESGMPNNRFLAERTGGTYSTLKVQPAELEDSGVYFCASSQRTSGSSYEQYFGPGTRLTVT.

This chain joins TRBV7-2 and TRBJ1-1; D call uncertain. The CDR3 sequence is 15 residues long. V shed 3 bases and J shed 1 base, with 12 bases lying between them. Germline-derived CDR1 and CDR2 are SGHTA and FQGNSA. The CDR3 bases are TGTGCCAGCAGCTTCTACAGCAATGAGAACACTGAAGCTTTCTTT. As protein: CASSFYSNENTEAFF.